Presented here are 14 T cell receptor beta chains from one specimen sequenced in a study of shared clonotypes between healthy human individuals. Using immunoSEQ multiplex PCR, the repertoire was profiled, and TCRdb retains in-frame clones only, with some absent. This sample has about 610,000 clones, with 95% to 98% found just once. Sequenced sample: naive CD4+ T cells sorted from blood. The subset: CD45RA+ positively selected. Every receptor here comes from a young woman in good health.

The gene calls are TRBV18 and TRBJ2-1, with 8 bases that match TRBD1. V trimming: 4 bases; J trimming: 8 bases; junction bases outside the gene matches: 4. CDR1 KGHSH and CDR2 LQKENI come from the germline V gene. CDR3 length equals 13 residues. The CDR3, as DNA: TGTGCCAGCTCACTCAACAGGGGGGATGAGCAGTTCTTC. Translated, it gives CASSLNRGDEQFF.

V gene TRBV7-6 combines with J gene TRBJ2-7; 7 bases align to TRBD2. With V trimmed by 2 bases and J by 0 bases, 7 bases remained unmatched. Germline V gene data show CDR1 as SGHVS and CDR2 as FNYEAQ. CDR3 size: 16 residues. As DNA, the CDR3 is TGTGCCAGCAGCTTATGGGCTAGCGGAGTCTCCTACGAGCAGTACTTC. It translates to CASSLWASGVSYEQYF.

The chain is built from TRBV10-1 and TRBJ2-2; D may be TRBD2 (6 bases). This CDR3 contains 15 residues. Germline assignment: CDR1 WNHNN and CDR2 SYGVQD (reference sequence). The V end lost 2 bases, the J end lost 4 bases, and 11 bases lay between the germline ends. CDR3 protein: CASSEGGIGTGELFF. The CDR3 DNA sequence: TGCGCCAGCAGTGAGGGCGGGATTGGCACCGGGGAGCTGTTTTTT.

V gene TRBV4-1 combines with J gene TRBJ2-7; the match to TRBD1 covers 7 bases. J was trimmed by 7 bases and V by 0 bases; bases with no gene match: 12. The CDR3 totals 16 residues. The germline V gene encodes CDR1 MGHRA and CDR2 YSYEKL. CDR3 sequence: CASSQEGTRGKWEQYF. The CDR3 DNA sequence: TGCGCCAGCAGCCAAGAAGGTACCAGGGGGAAGTGGGAGCAGTACTTC.

The chain couples TRBV2 to TRBJ2-5; D not certain. The CDR3 runs 12 residues. With 4 bases removed from V and 6 bases from J, the gap between germline ends came to 9 bases. In germline, CDR1 is SNHLY, CDR2 FYNNEI. The CDR3 sequence is CASSVSGKTQYF. In nucleotides, the CDR3 is TGTGCCAGCAGTGTCAGTGGGAAGACCCAGTACTTC.

The chain has TRBV6-6 and TRBJ2-2; 12 nucleotides agree with TRBD1. Looked up from germline, CDR1 is MNHNY and CDR2 is SVGAGI (reference sequence). This CDR3 is 16 amino acids long. The V segment lost 7 bases and the J segment 4 bases; nucleotides outside the gene matches: 7. The CDR3 DNA reads TGTGCCAGCACCCAAAGGGACAGGGGGCTCACCGGGGAGCTGTTTTTT. Its protein product is CASTQRDRGLTGELFF.

V is TRBV25-1 and J is TRBJ1-1; 9 positions match TRBD1. Germline trimming cut 3 bases from V and 4 bases from J; bases unmatched to any gene: 3. This CDR3 comprises 14 residues. Per the germline V gene, CDR1 is MGHDK and CDR2 is SYGVNS. CDR3 nucleotide sequence: TGTGCCAGCAGTGATACAGGGGGCATCACTGAAGCTTTCTTT. Protein: CASSDTGGITEAFF.

The chain links TRBV2 to TRBJ1-4; no reliable D call. V lost 3 bases to trimming and J lost 1 base, with 6 bases between them. The CDR3 runs 14 residues. Germline V gene data show CDR1 as SNHLY and CDR2 as FYNNEI. CDR3 sequence: CASSDHRTNEKLFF. The DNA of the CDR3 is TGTGCCAGCAGTGATCACAGAACTAATGAAAAACTGTTTTTT.

The V and J genes are TRBV5-1 and TRBJ1-4, with a weak D call TRBD1 (6 bases). Trimming shortened V by 2 bases and J by 6 bases, and 11 bases separated the two germline ends. This CDR3 region has 14 residues. Germline V gene lookup returns CDR1 SGHRS and CDR2 YFSETQ. The CDR3 sequence: CASSFGRGDEKLFF. The CDR3, as DNA: TGCGCCAGCAGCTTCGGCAGGGGAGATGAAAAACTGTTTTTT.

This clone has more than one count but fewer than ten. The genes are TRBV4-1 and TRBJ1-5; D is uncertain. The CDR3 loop spans 13 amino acids. Germline V gene lookup returns CDR1 MGHRA and CDR2 YSYEKL. The V end lost 0 bases, the J end lost 4 bases, and 4 bases lay between the germline ends. In DNA form, the CDR3 reads TGCGCCAGCAGCCAAGACAGAAATCAGCCCCAGCATTTT. Encoded protein: CASSQDRNQPQHF.

Points on this clone: At one end, the junction sequence differs from germline, possibly due to a read error. The chain is built from TRBV4-3 and TRBJ2-7, with D unclear. This CDR3 region has 13 residues. Germline V gene sequence: CDR1 LGHNA, CDR2 YSLEER. CDR3 sequence reads: CASSRQTSNEQYF. The CDR3 DNA is TGCGCCAGCAGCCGGCAGACCTCCAACGAGCAGTACTTC.

This chain uses TRBV14 with TRBJ1-3; D may be TRBD1 (5 bases). Germline CDR1 reads SGHDN; CDR2 reads FVKESK. This CDR3 has 15 residues. Trimming pared 3 bases from V and 4 bases from J, leaving 13 bases between. This CDR3 reads CASSHLGVKGNTIYF. The CDR3 coding sequence is TGTGCCAGCAGCCATTTAGGGGTGAAGGGAAACACCATATATTTT. Using reference TRBV14 and TRBJ1-3 for the parts outside the CDR3, the full variable domain is EAGVTQFPSHSVIEKGQTVTLRCDPISGHDNLYWYRRVMGKEIKFLLHFVKESKQDESGMPNNRFLAERTGGTYSTLKVQPAELEDSGVYFCASSHLGVKGNTIYFGEGSWLTVV.

The chain links TRBV30 to TRBJ2-7; tentative D call: TRBD1 (6 bases). The germline V gene encodes CDR1 GTSNPN and CDR2 SVGIG (reference sequence). V dropped 1 base and J dropped 0 bases, with 13 bases sitting between them. The CDR3 consists of 15 residues. DNA for the CDR3: TGTGCCTGGAGTGGGGGACACACAAGCTCCTACGAGCAGTACTTC. Protein: CAWSGGHTSSYEQYF.

This clone appeared a single time. This chain uses TRBV6-4 with TRBJ2-3; a weak D match, TRBD1 (6 bases). The ends were cut back, 0 bases at V and 1 base at J, with 8 bases in the middle. Germline V gene lookup returns CDR1 MRHNA and CDR2 SNTAGT. CDR3 size: 15 residues. The CDR3 region is CASSDSWGRTDTQYF. The CDR3 coding sequence is TGTGCCAGCAGTGACTCGTGGGGGCGCACAGATACGCAGTATTTT.